The 11 T cell receptor beta chains given below trace back to one sample, sequenced in a study of blood T cell repertoires in COVID-19. Clones were read by immunoSEQ multiplex PCR, and TCRdb kept only the in-frame ones, dropping some. The data contain about 250,000 clones, around 89% of them seen just once; the ten biggest clones take up roughly 8.3%. The sequenced material came from PBMCs or T cells enriched from blood (not recorded which). These receptors came from a man aged 35 to 55 who had recovered from COVID-19.

This rearrangement joins TRBV27 to TRBJ2-7; 8 bases are a match to TRBD1. Germline trimming cut 5 bases from V and 1 base from J; bases unmatched to any gene: 7. Germline CDR1 is MNHEY and CDR2 is SMNVEV (reference sequence). The CDR3 is made up of 15 amino acids. The CDR3 coding sequence is TGTGCCAGCAGTAAACGACAGGGGCTATCCTACGAGCAGTACTTC. This codes for CASSKRQGLSYEQYF.

The CDR3 spells CASSSGKGQETQYF. For the CDR3, the DNA is TGTGCCAGCAGTTCGGGAAAGGGACAAGAGACCCAGTACTTC. This chain connects TRBV6-5 to TRBJ2-5; tentatively, D is TRBD2 (5 bases). Germline loops: CDR1 MNHEY, CDR2 SVGAGI. Deletions cut 4 bases from V and 2 bases from J, with 11 bases between. This CDR3 has 14 residues.

The V call is TRBV18, the J call TRBJ1-6; D is uncertain. V shed 0 bases and J shed 7 bases, with 13 bases lying between them. This CDR3 spans 16 amino acids. Germline CDR1 is KGHSH and CDR2 is LQKENI. CDR3 residues: CASSPPSGGGNSPLHF. The CDR3 DNA follows: TGTGCCAGCTCACCACCGTCGGGAGGAGGAAATTCACCCCTCCACTTT. Looking up the rest from reference TRBV18 and TRBJ1-6 gives the full variable domain: NAGVMQNPRHLVRRRGQEARLRCSPMKGHSHVYWYRQLPEEGLKFMVYLQKENIIDESGMPKERFSAEFPKEGPSILRIQQVVRGDSAAYFCASSPPSGGGNSPLHFGNGTRLTVT.

The chain employs TRBV3-1 (or the pseudogene TRBV3-2) and TRBJ2-6; TRBD1 agrees at 8 bases. CDR1 is LGHDT, CDR2 YNNKEL, per germline (reference sequence). This CDR3 is built from 16 residues. After removal of 5 bases from V and 4 bases from J, the junction contained 7 bases not matched to a gene. The CDR3 here is CASSWEQGAGANVLTF. CDR3 in DNA: TGTGCCAGCAGCTGGGAGCAGGGGGCCGGGGCCAACGTCCTGACTTTC.

The chain combines TRBV7-9 with TRBJ2-5; possibly TRBD2 for D (6 bases). Between the trimmed V and J ends, which lost 2 bases and 3 bases, there was a span of 16 bases. CDR3 length equals 16 residues. CDR1 and CDR2 from the germline V gene are SEHNR and FQNEAQ (reference sequence). The DNA for the CDR3 is TGTGCCAGCAGCTTACCCTTCGGGTCGGGGGAAGAGACCCAGTACTTC. Translation: CASSLPFGSGEETQYF.

V and J are TRBV5-1 and TRBJ2-5; 7 bases are a match to TRBD1. V was pared by 0 bases and J by 5 bases, with 10 bases of the junction left unmatched. Germline V CDR1 and CDR2: SGHRS, YFSETQ. This CDR3 region has 16 residues. DNA for the CDR3: TGCGCCAGCAGCTTGGGTCCGGGACAGAGTAGGGAGACCCAGTACTTC. It translates to CASSLGPGQSRETQYF.

This rearrangement joins TRBV28 to TRBJ1-5, with 7 bases fitting TRBD1. V shed 7 bases and J 2 bases; nucleotides not matched to a gene: 11. There are 16 residues in the CDR3. Germline CDR1 MDHEN, CDR2 SYDVKM. The CDR3 spells CASTTPRDSRNQPQHF. CDR3 nucleotides: TGTGCCAGCACCACCCCCCGGGACAGTCGCAATCAGCCCCAGCATTTT.

The genes are TRBV7-9 and TRBJ2-5; D not resolved. The length of the CDR3 is 15 residues. Trimming removed 2 bases at V and 4 bases at J, with 14 bases between. Germline assignment: CDR1 SEHNR and CDR2 FQNEAQ (reference sequence). DNA of the CDR3: TGTGCCAGCAGCTTAATACTGTCGGCGGCAGAGACCCAGTACTTC. Translating it yields CASSLILSAAETQYF. Combining the CDR3 with reference TRBV7-9 and TRBJ2-5 gives the whole variable domain DTGVSQNPRHKITKRGQNVTFRCDPISEHNRLYWYRQTLGQGPEFLTYFQNEAQLEKSRLLSDRFSAERPKGSFSTLEIQRTEQGDSAMYLCASSLILSAAETQYFGPGTRLLVL.

The J gene is TRBJ1-1, the V gene TRBV24-1; TRBD1 matches 12 bases. Germline loops: CDR1 KGHDR, CDR2 SFDVKD. Trimming at V came to 2 bases and at J to 4 bases, leaving 4 bases not matched to a gene. The CDR3 runs 16 residues. Here the CDR3 DNA reads TGTGCCACCAGTGATTCTGGGACAGGGGGCGTCACTGAAGCTTTCTTT. It yields the protein CATSDSGTGGVTEAFF.

This chain uses TRBV7-2 with TRBJ2-7; TRBD1 might be the D (6 bases). V dropped 5 bases and J dropped 3 bases, with 17 bases sitting between them. The CDR3 has 15 residues. The germline V gene has CDR1 SGHTA and CDR2 FQGNSA. Here the CDR3 reads CASSPDGGGLYEQYF. The DNA of the CDR3 is TGTGCCAGCAGCCCAGATGGTGGGGGCCTCTACGAGCAGTACTTC.

The chain has TRBV7-8 and TRBJ2-7; 9 bases map to TRBD1. The V gene's germline CDR1 is SGHVS and CDR2 FQNEAQ. CDR3 length: 19 amino acids. Trimming cost V 3 bases and J 4 bases; bases outside gene matches: 19. The CDR3 nucleotides are TGTGCCAGCAGCTTTTACCAAGCCGGGACAGGGCGCTTTCAGTACGAGCAGTACTTC. It codes for CASSFYQAGTGRFQYEQYF.